This TCR beta chain was identified during a study of brain T cells in children with intractable seizures. General study findings and limits: Pre- and post-surgery blood differed in depth, so pre-surgery absences may be undersampling.

Time point specified: blood from clinic visit 5 months post-surgery; TSC patient then seizure free. Turning to this clone: Its antigen is unknown.

V was cut by 11 bases and J by 5 bases, with 30 bases left in between. Germline CDR1 and CDR2: SGHTA and FQGTGA. The CDR3 runs 17 residues. Profiling relied on immunoSEQ multiplex PCR, and the TCRdb table lists in-frame clones only, not all of them. This table has a few hundred thousand clones, over 90% appearing once. The clonotype was recovered from a boy under two years old with tuberous sclerosis and intractable seizures. Source: peripheral blood, taken approximately 5 months after surgery. The chain joins TRBV7-3 to TRBJ1-1, with D possibly matching TRBD1 (6 bases). The CDR3 DNA sequence: TGTGCCCCCCCCACTCGGGGGGCTTGGAAGGATCGGACTGAAGCTTTCTTT. Amino acids: CAPPTRGAWKDRTEAFF.